One sample yielded the 27 T cell receptor beta chains listed below, sequenced in a study of STAT5B mutations in CD4+ large granular lymphocyte leukemia. TCRdb's table, derived via immunoSEQ multiplex PCR, lists solely in-frame clones and lacks some. The repertoire holds roughly 34,000 clones, with less than 85% as singletons. The sequenced material came from CD4+ T cells from blood buffy coats. These receptors came from a human donor in good health.

This chain joins TRBV5-1 and TRBJ2-7, with 9 bases that match TRBD2. J was trimmed by 0 bases and V by 0 bases; bases with no gene match: 4. CDR3 length: 16 amino acids. The germline V gene encodes CDR1 SGHRS and CDR2 YFSETQ. The CDR3 DNA is TGCGCCAGCAGCTTGGTGGGGACTAGCTACTCCTACGAGCAGTACTTC. Translated, it gives CASSLVGTSYSYEQYF.

J is TRBJ1-2 and V is TRBV19, with D unresolved. Germline V lookup: CDR1 LNHDA, CDR2 SQIVND (reference sequence). This CDR3 is built from 14 residues. Deletions cut 4 bases from V and 4 bases from J, with 13 bases between. CDR3: CASSTRGFSYGYTF. The DNA for the CDR3 is TGTGCCAGTAGTACGCGCGGGTTCAGCTATGGCTACACCTTC.

The chain has TRBV7-2 and TRBJ2-2; 9 nucleotides line up with TRBD2. This CDR3 contains 15 residues. Looked up from germline, CDR1 is SGHTA and CDR2 is FQGNSA. Trimming at V came to 3 bases and at J to 5 bases, leaving 4 bases not matched to a gene. The CDR3 sequence: CASSLGLAETGELFF. Here the CDR3 DNA reads TGTGCCAGCAGCTTGGGACTAGCTGAAACCGGGGAGCTGTTTTTT.

A single count supports this clone. The CDR3 is CASRFLETQYF. The DNA of the CDR3 is TGTGCCAGCAGGTTTTTGGAGACCCAGTACTTC. This rearrangement joins TRBV6-6 to TRBJ2-5; D is unclear. The CDR3 consists of 11 residues. CDR1 MNHNY and CDR2 SVGAGI come from the germline V gene (reference sequence). Trimming removed 6 bases at V and 5 bases at J, with 7 bases between.

The chain recombines TRBV12-5 with TRBJ2-7, with a possible D match to TRBD2 (5 bases). The CDR3 has 15 amino acids. Germline lookup yields CDR1 LGHNT and CDR2 FRNRAP. Trimming stripped 0 bases from V and 2 bases from J, with 11 bases between. In DNA form, the CDR3 reads TGTGCTAGTGGTTTGGTACAAGGGAGCGCCTACGAGCAGTACTTC. Protein sequence: CASGLVQGSAYEQYF. Combining the CDR3 with reference TRBV12-5 and TRBJ2-7 gives the whole variable domain DARVTQTPRHKVTEMGQEVTMRCQPILGHNTVFWYRQTMMQGLELLAYFRNRAPLDDSGMPKDRFSAEMPDATLATLKIQPSEPRDSAVYFCASGLVQGSAYEQYFGPGTRLTVT.

The chain is built from TRBV29-1 and TRBJ2-7; D not certain. V lost 6 bases and J lost 5, with 11 bases in between. The germline CDR1 and CDR2 sequences are SQVTM and ANQGSEA. This CDR3 region has 11 residues. The CDR3 nucleotides read TGCAGCGTAGTCAAGTTCAACGAGCAGTACTTC. Protein: CSVVKFNEQYF.

The V and J genes are TRBV5-1 and TRBJ2-3, with TRBD2 matching 14 bases. V was clipped by 0 bases and J by 3 bases; unmatched bases: 6. This CDR3 has 18 amino acids. Germline lookup yields CDR1 SGHRS and CDR2 YFSETQ. For the CDR3, the DNA is TGCGCCAGCAGCTTGGTTGGACTAGCGGGAGGAAGGACAGATACGCAGTATTTT. Its translation: CASSLVGLAGGRTDTQYF.

Turning to this clone: Compared with germline, one end of the junction differs, possibly owing to a read error. This rearrangement joins TRBV5-6 to TRBJ1-2; D gene unclear. CDR1 and CDR2 (germline): SGHDT, YYEEEE. The CDR3 is 14 residues long. The CDR3 DNA reads as TGTGCCAGCAGCTCACCCTCGTCCCGGTATGACTACACCTTC. Translating gives CASSSPSSRYDYTF.

The chain couples TRBV5-1 to TRBJ2-5; D is perhaps TRBD1 (5 bases). The V end lost 2 bases, the J end lost 1 base, and 15 bases lay between the germline ends. The germline V gene has CDR1 SGHRS and CDR2 YFSETQ. The CDR3 contains 16 residues. The CDR3 nucleotides are TGCGCCAGCAGCTTTTGGGGCAGGATGACCCAAGAGACCCAGTACTTC. It encodes CASSFWGRMTQETQYF.

This chain joins TRBV18 and TRBJ1-1, with unresolved D. V dropped 4 bases and J dropped 1 base, with 7 bases sitting between them. In germline, CDR1 is KGHSH, CDR2 LQKENI. CDR3 size: 13 residues. DNA of the CDR3: TGTGCCAGCTCACAGGCCCAGAACACTGAAGCTTTCTTT. Translating gives CASSQAQNTEAFF.

This chain joins TRBV5-6 and TRBJ1-4; no clear D gene. This CDR3 spans 15 amino acids. V was trimmed by 4 bases and J by 8 bases, leaving 18 bases between them. Germline V gene sequence: CDR1 SGHDT, CDR2 YYEEEE. CDR3 region: CASSPPGGVREKLFF. The CDR3, as DNA: TGTGCCAGCAGCCCCCCCGGTGGCGTCCGAGAAAAACTGTTTTTT. The full variable domain, with the rest looked up from reference TRBV5-6 and TRBJ1-4, is DAGVTQSPTHLIKTRGQQVTLRCSPKSGHDTVSWYQQALGQGPQFIFQYYEEEERQRGNFPDRFSGHQFPNYSSELNVNALLLGDSALYLCASSPPGGVREKLFFGSGTQLSVL.

The genes are TRBV7-8 and TRBJ2-1, with D maybe TRBD2 (5 bases). The germline V and J ends were trimmed by 5 bases and 6 bases, with 14 bases remaining between them. CDR1 is SGHVS and CDR2 is FQNEAQ in the germline V gene. This CDR3 comprises 14 residues. CDR3 nucleotide sequence: TGTGCCAGCAGCCGCGGACTGACGGGCAATGAGCAGTTCTTC. Translated, it gives CASSRGLTGNEQFF.

The table lists this clone with a count of one. The V call is TRBV7-8, the J call TRBJ2-5; 12 bases match TRBD2. The length of the CDR3 is 17 residues. Germline V gene lookup returns CDR1 SGHVS and CDR2 FQNEAQ. V trimming: 5 bases; J trimming: 4 bases; junction bases outside the gene matches: 11. The CDR3 coding sequence is TGTGCCAGCAGCCGAGGGGCTAGCGGGGGGGCGTTAGAGACCCAGTACTTC. This sequence encodes CASSRGASGGALETQYF.

The genes are TRBV4-1 and TRBJ2-2; D is undetermined. CDR1 and CDR2 (germline): MGHRA, YSYEKL. V shed 4 bases and J shed 5 bases, with 14 bases lying between them. The length of the CDR3 is 15 residues. CDR3 bases: TGCGCCAGCAGCCGCTACGCAAGTGGGACCGGGGAGCTGTTTTTT. Protein product: CASSRYASGTGELFF.

V and J are TRBV15 and TRBJ2-5, with 9 bases fitting TRBD1. Germline V gene sequence: CDR1 LNHNV, CDR2 YYDKDF (reference sequence). The CDR3 is 15 amino acids. Trimming took 0 bases from V and 4 from J; bases not matched to a gene: 3. In DNA form, the CDR3 reads TGTGCCACCAGCAGAGATGGGACAGGGCGAGAGACCCAGTACTTC. The encoded protein is CATSRDGTGRETQYF.

The chain employs TRBV6-7 and TRBJ2-5; possibly TRBD2 for D (5 bases). TRBV6-7 is placed among ORFs of uncertain function. The CDR3 sequence is 14 residues long. V lost 10 bases to trimming and J lost 5 bases, with 20 bases between them. In DNA form, the CDR3 reads TGTGCCACCAGACCCCTCACTAGTAGTGAGACCCAGTACTTC. Protein sequence: CATRPLTSSETQYF.

This chain links TRBV11-3 with TRBJ1-1, with 11 bases identical to TRBD1. Per the germline V gene, CDR1 is SGHNT and CDR2 is YENEEA. V was clipped by 3 bases and J by 4 bases; unmatched bases: 1. This CDR3 region has 14 residues. The CDR3 DNA reads TGTGCCAGCAGCTTCGGGACAGGGGGCACTGAAGCTTTCTTT. Encoded protein: CASSFGTGGTEAFF.

The chain employs TRBV2 and TRBJ1-2, with D maybe TRBD1 (5 bases). Germline V gives CDR1 SNHLY, CDR2 FYNNEI. CDR3 length equals 14 residues. Trimming shortened V by 6 bases and J by 0 bases, and 11 bases separated the two germline ends. The CDR3 reads CASRRGSANYGYTF. The DNA for the CDR3 is TGTGCCAGCAGGAGGGGATCAGCTAACTATGGCTACACCTTC.

The chain recombines TRBV11-3 with TRBJ1-1; tentatively, D is TRBD1 (6 bases). Germline-derived CDR1 and CDR2 are SGHNT and YENEEA. Trimming pared 0 bases from V and 1 base from J, leaving 12 bases between. The CDR3 loop spans 16 amino acids. As DNA, the CDR3 is TGTGCCAGCAGCTTAGAATCGGGACAAAGGAACACTGAAGCTTTCTTT. This codes for CASSLESGQRNTEAFF.

The chain couples TRBV7-3 to TRBJ1-4, with D hard to call. This CDR3 region has 18 residues. The V gene's germline CDR1 is SGHTA and CDR2 FQGTGA. V was cut by 1 base and J by 0 bases, with 15 bases left in between. This CDR3 is CASSLRARAEATNEKLFF. The CDR3 nucleotides are TGTGCCAGCAGCTTAAGGGCGCGGGCGGAAGCAACTAATGAAAAACTGTTTTTT.

This clone appeared a few times. This same CDR3 is encoded by further DNA sequences in the sample. V is TRBV19 and J is TRBJ1-5; 8 bases match TRBD1. Germline trimming cut 3 bases from V and 7 bases from J; bases unmatched to any gene: 14. The CDR3 has 17 residues. The V gene's germline CDR1 is LNHDA and CDR2 SQIVND (reference sequence). Here the CDR3 DNA reads TGTGCCAGTAGTATGGGTGTCAGTGGACAGGGTAAGCAGCCCCAGCATTTT. Translation: CASSMGVSGQGKQPQHF.

The rearrangement uses TRBV19 and TRBJ1-1; D remains unclear. The V end lost 9 bases, the J end lost 5 bases, and 10 bases lay between the germline ends. The germline V gene encodes CDR1 LNHDA and CDR2 SQIVND (reference sequence). This CDR3 spans 11 amino acids. The CDR3: CASDKWTEAFF. CDR3 nucleotide sequence: TGTGCCAGCGATAAGTGGACTGAAGCTTTCTTT.

V usage is TRBV7-8 and J usage is TRBJ2-2; TRBD1 aligns across 8 bases. CDR3 length: 16 residues. Trimming removed 5 bases from V and 1 base from J; junction bases left unmatched: 6. CDR1 is SGHVS, CDR2 FQNEAQ, per germline. Written as DNA, the CDR3 is TGTGCCAGCAGCCCAGGCGGACAGGGGAACACCGGGGAGCTGTTTTTT. Its translation is CASSPGGQGNTGELFF.

The chain uses TRBV15 and TRBJ1-6; D unclear. The length of the CDR3 is 13 residues. V was pared by 3 bases and J by 4 bases, with 4 bases between. Germline lookup yields CDR1 LNHNV and CDR2 YYDKDF (reference sequence). The CDR3: CATSRSYNSPLHF. As DNA, the CDR3 is TGTGCCACCAGCAGGTCTTATAATTCACCCCTCCACTTT.

The gene calls are TRBV10-3 and TRBJ2-7; D possibly matches TRBD1 or TRBD2 (5 bases each). Germline-derived CDR1 and CDR2 are ENHRY and SYGVKD. The V gene lost 2 bases and the J gene lost 5 bases, with 13 bases spanning the gap. The CDR3 contains 14 residues. CDR3: CAISEQPGAHEQYF. Here the CDR3 DNA reads TGTGCCATCAGTGAGCAGCCCGGGGCCCACGAGCAGTACTTC.

This clone was seen only a few times. This rearrangement joins TRBV4-2 to TRBJ2-2, with a tentative D call TRBD1 (5 bases). CDR3 length equals 15 residues. The germline V and J ends were trimmed by 1 base and 6 bases, with 12 bases remaining between them. Per the germline V gene, CDR1 is LGHNA and CDR2 is YNFKEQ. For the CDR3, the DNA is TGTGCCAGCAGCCAAGGTCCCAGGGTCCCCGGGGAGCTGTTTTTT. It codes for CASSQGPRVPGELFF.

CDR3 sequence: CASSREGLAGGEQFF. CDR3 DNA sequence: TGTGCCAGCAGCCGGGAGGGACTAGCGGGAGGTGAGCAGTTCTTC. The chain joins TRBV2 to TRBJ2-1; TRBD2 matches 15 bases. From germline, CDR1 is SNHLY and CDR2 FYNNEI. J was trimmed by 9 bases and V by 6 bases; bases with no gene match: 6. The CDR3 runs to 15 residues.